The 28 T cell receptor beta chains in this list originate from one sample, sequenced in a study of CD8 T cells in ankylosing spondylitis. TCRdb fed the 5' RACE reads into MiXCR, producing one record per CDR3 protein. In the table there are 350,000 to 550,000 distinct CDR3 sequences, roughly 26% of which are singletons. For these receptors, no antigen is known. Study results and limitations: What seemed typical of ankylosing spondylitis blood was a TCR beta motif built from several highly homologous variants.

The sample was blood, either unsorted or a sorted T cell fraction (not recorded which). The receptors here all came from a male donor with ankylosing spondylitis.

The genes are TRBV18 and TRBJ2-3; D is unresolved. The germline V and J ends were trimmed by 2 bases and 2 bases, with 8 bases remaining between them. The germline gives CDR1 KGHSH, CDR2 LQKENI. The CDR3 is made up of 14 amino acids. The CDR3 bases are TGTGCCAGCTCACCAGGGATACCCACAGATACGCAGTATTTT. Translated, it gives CASSPGIPTDTQYF.

The chain employs TRBV11-2 and TRBJ2-7; D is undetermined. Per the germline V gene, CDR1 is SGHAT and CDR2 is FQNNGV. The CDR3 spans 14 residues. V was trimmed by 2 bases and J by 0 bases, leaving 8 bases between them. The chain's CDR3 is CASSLRRSSYEQYV. The CDR3, as DNA: TGTGCCAGCAGCTTACGCAGGAGCTCCTACGAGCAGTACGTC.

This clonotype was detected a few times. The genes are TRBV5-1 and TRBJ2-7; D unresolved. Germline loops: CDR1 SGHRS, CDR2 YFSETQ. The V gene lost 3 bases and the J gene lost 2 bases, with 18 bases spanning the gap. The CDR3 loop spans 16 amino acids. In nucleotides, the CDR3 is TGCGCCAGCAGCTCTTCGACACCCCCGCCAGCCTACGAGCAGTACTTC. Its translation is CASSSSTPPPAYEQYF.

The V call is TRBV5-1, the J call TRBJ1-1, with unresolved D. Germline V CDR1 and CDR2: SGHRS, YFSETQ. This CDR3 comprises 13 residues. V was cut by 0 bases and J by 4 bases, with 7 bases left in between. CDR3 region: CASSLEDRTEAFF. In nucleotides, the CDR3 is TGCGCCAGCAGCTTGGAGGACCGCACTGAAGCTTTCTTT.

Only a few counts were recorded for this clonotype. V and J are TRBV19 and TRBJ1-2; no clear D. Germline V gives CDR1 LNHDA, CDR2 SQIVND (reference sequence). V was clipped by 0 bases and J by 8 bases, with 10 bases between them. The CDR3 length is 13 residues. DNA of the CDR3: TGTGCCAGTAGTATAGAACCCCGGAAGGGCTACACCTTC. Amino acids: CASSIEPRKGYTF. The full variable domain, with the rest looked up from reference TRBV19 and TRBJ1-2, is DGGITQSPKYLFRKEGQNVTLSCEQNLNHDAMYWYRQDPGQGLRLIYYSQIVNDFQKGDIAEGYSVSREKKESFPLTVTSAQKNPTAFYLCASSIEPRKGYTFGSGTRLTVV.

The CDR3 is CASSWEARRGSEQFF. The CDR3 DNA reads as TGTGCCAGCAGCTGGGAGGCTCGAAGGGGATCAGAGCAGTTCTTC. This rearrangement joins TRBV7-9 to TRBJ2-1; the D gene is possibly TRBD2 (6 bases). There are 15 residues in the CDR3. Germline CDR1 reads SEHNR; CDR2 reads FQNEAQ (reference sequence). The ends were cut back, 4 bases at V and 10 bases at J, with 20 bases in the middle.

The chain uses TRBV29-1 and TRBJ1-6; TRBD1 matches 8 bases. The CDR3 loop spans 13 amino acids. The V gene's germline CDR1 is SQVTM and CDR2 ANQGSEA. Unmatched junction bases numbered 7, after V lost 7 bases and J lost 8 bases. This CDR3 is CSAAGGRDSPLHF. CDR3 in DNA: TGCAGCGCTGCAGGGGGCAGGGATTCACCCCTCCACTTT. Together with reference TRBV29-1 and TRBJ1-6, the CDR3 gives the full variable domain: SAVISQKPSRDICQRGTSLTIQCQVDSQVTMMFWYRQQPGQSLTLIATANQGSEATYESGFVIDKFPISRPNLTFSTLTVSNMSPEDSSIYLCSAAGGRDSPLHFGNGTRLTVT.

In this sample, this clonotype turned up a few times. The chain has TRBV24-1 and TRBJ1-2; D is ambiguous. The CDR3 consists of 14 residues. V lost 1 base and J lost 0, with 5 bases in between. Per germline, CDR1 KGHDR and CDR2 SFDVKD. The CDR3 region is CATSDFQANYGYTF. The CDR3, as DNA: TGTGCCACCAGTGATTTCCAGGCTAACTATGGCTACACCTTC.

This clonotype was recorded a few times. The CDR3 reads CASRGDVFEVEQYF. Written as DNA, the CDR3 is TGTGCCAGCAGGGGGGACGTGTTTGAGGTCGAGCAGTACTTC. The chain links TRBV6-1 to TRBJ2-7; D is perhaps TRBD1 or TRBD2 (5 bases each). V lost 6 bases to trimming and J lost 6 bases, with 18 bases between them. Germline values: CDR1 MNHNS, CDR2 SASEGT. The CDR3 spans 14 residues.

This clonotype was counted only a few times. The chain combines TRBV7-2 with TRBJ1-2; weak D call: TRBD1 (6 bases). Trimming left V 5 bases short and J 3 bases short, with 13 bases between. The length of the CDR3 is 14 residues. Germline V gene sequence: CDR1 SGHTA, CDR2 FQGNSA. The chain's CDR3 is CASSKDSRDYGYTF. CDR3 nucleotides: TGTGCCAGCAGCAAGGACAGTCGGGACTATGGCTACACCTTC.

The chain combines TRBV18 with TRBJ1-2; 9 nucleotides agree with TRBD1. After removal of 3 bases from V and 2 bases from J, the junction contained 4 bases not matched to a gene. In germline, CDR1 is KGHSH, CDR2 LQKENI. The CDR3 runs 15 residues. The CDR3 DNA reads as TGTGCCAGCTCACCGGCGACAGGGGGGAACTATGGCTACACCTTC. Its translation is CASSPATGGNYGYTF.

The chain uses TRBV5-1 and TRBJ1-2; D gene unclear. The CDR3 runs 15 residues. V lost 0 bases and J lost 3, with 12 bases in between. Germline V gene sequence: CDR1 SGHRS, CDR2 YFSETQ. CDR3 sequence: CASSLAGWGDYGYTF. The CDR3 nucleotides are TGCGCCAGCAGCTTGGCGGGATGGGGAGACTATGGCTACACCTTC.

The rearrangement uses TRBV24-1 and TRBJ2-2; 7 nucleotides agree with TRBD1. V dropped 3 bases and J dropped 4; count of bases not matched to a gene: 4. Germline V gives CDR1 KGHDR, CDR2 SFDVKD. The CDR3 consists of 15 residues. CDR3 sequence: CATSDPRQGTGELFF. In DNA, the CDR3 is TGTGCCACCAGTGATCCCCGACAGGGCACCGGGGAGCTGTTTTTT.

This chain connects TRBV24-1 to TRBJ2-3; 9 bases match TRBD1. Germline V gene sequence: CDR1 KGHDR, CDR2 SFDVKD. The V and J ends lost 3 bases and 4 bases, in that order; junction bases with no gene match: 4. The CDR3 runs to 15 residues. In DNA, the CDR3 is TGTGCCACCAGTGATACGGGACAGGGATCAGATACGCAGTATTTT. It is translated as CATSDTGQGSDTQYF.

This clonotype was found a few times. The V call is TRBV7-8, the J call TRBJ2-7, with TRBD2 matching 9 bases. Looked up from germline, CDR1 is SGHVS and CDR2 is FQNEAQ. V lost 1 base, J lost 2 bases, and 3 bases stayed unmatched. The CDR3 covers 15 residues. CDR3 nucleotide sequence: TGTGCCAGCAGCTTAGACGCGGGAGGGCCCTACGAGCAGTACTTC. It is translated as CASSLDAGGPYEQYF.

The genes are TRBV7-2 and TRBJ2-3; 9 bases are shared with TRBD2. J was trimmed by 0 bases and V by 10 bases; bases with no gene match: 2. This CDR3 comprises 13 residues. CDR1 and CDR2 (germline): SGHTA, FQGNSA. CDR3 nucleotides: TGTGCCACTAGCGGGATCAGCACAGATACGCAGTATTTT. As protein: CATSGISTDTQYF.

This clonotype was found a few times. This sequence joins TRBV10-3 and TRBJ2-2; maybe TRBD2 (5 bases). CDR1 ENHRY and CDR2 SYGVKD come from the germline V gene. There are 15 residues in the CDR3. V was trimmed by 6 bases and J by 8 bases, leaving 19 bases between them. In DNA, the CDR3 is TGTGCCATCAGGCCCCCTGATGGGCGCGGGGGGGAGCTGTTTTTT. Its protein is CAIRPPDGRGGELFF.

The chain joins TRBV5-1 to TRBJ2-5; D remains ambiguous. Trimming took off 4 bases at V and 5 bases at J, with 15 bases between the two ends. The CDR3 runs 14 residues. The germline V gene encodes CDR1 SGHRS and CDR2 YFSETQ. The chain's CDR3 is CASSRTSQEETQYF. The CDR3 nucleotides read TGCGCCAGCAGCCGAACATCGCAGGAGGAGACCCAGTACTTC.

The J gene is TRBJ2-3, the V gene TRBV11-3; the match to TRBD2 covers 14 bases. Germline V CDR1 and CDR2: SGHNT, YENEEA. The V segment lost 5 bases and the J segment 4 bases; nucleotides outside the gene matches: 8. This CDR3 spans 17 amino acids. The CDR3 sequence: CASSPGTSGRVSDTQYF. The CDR3 nucleotides are TGTGCCAGCAGCCCAGGGACTAGCGGGAGAGTCTCAGATACGCAGTATTTT.

V and J are TRBV7-6 and TRBJ2-3; D is unresolved. V was shortened by 4 bases and J by 1 base, with 12 bases between the two germline ends. The V gene's germline CDR1 is SGHVS and CDR2 FNYEAQ. There are 15 residues in the CDR3. CDR3 amino acids: CASSSNSIRTDTQYF. For the CDR3, the DNA is TGTGCCAGCAGCTCTAACAGCATACGCACAGATACGCAGTATTTT.

The chain combines TRBV2 with TRBJ1-1; 8 bases fit TRBD1. This CDR3 comprises 13 residues. Germline lookup yields CDR1 SNHLY and CDR2 FYNNEI. Trimming cost V 6 bases and J 11 bases; bases outside gene matches: 11. The CDR3 DNA sequence: TGTGCCAGCAGAAACGACAGGGGAATAGGGGCTTTCTTT. Protein product: CASRNDRGIGAFF.

The J gene is TRBJ1-5, the V gene TRBV9, with D unresolved. Trimming stripped 0 bases from V and 0 bases from J, with 1 base between. CDR1 is SGDLS and CDR2 is YYNGEE in the germline V gene. CDR3 length: 13 amino acids. DNA for the CDR3: TGTGCCAGCAGCGTAGGTAGCAATCAGCCCCAGCATTTT. Its translation is CASSVGSNQPQHF.

The V call is TRBV20-1, the J call TRBJ2-7; tentatively, D is TRBD2 (6 bases). The V and J ends lost 6 bases and 6 bases respectively, with 21 bases between them. CDR1 is DFQATT and CDR2 is SNEGSKA in the germline V gene (reference sequence). The length of the CDR3 is 14 residues. Here the CDR3 reads CSAYLAGRFAEQYF. The CDR3 coding sequence is TGCAGTGCCTACCTGGCAGGGAGGTTTGCCGAGCAGTACTTC.

CDR3 bases: TGTGCCAGCAGTATCCTCGATGAGCAGTTCTTC. Translated: CASSILDEQFF. The chain has TRBV12-3 or TRBV12-4 and TRBJ2-1; D is unresolved. The V and J ends lost 5 bases and 8 bases respectively, with 7 bases between them. CDR3 length: 11 amino acids.

This clonotype was counted ten times or more. CDR3 nucleotides: TGCGCCAGCAGCTTGAGCGGGGGCAACAATCAGCCCCAGCATTTT. Its translation: CASSLSGGNNQPQHF. The J gene is TRBJ1-5, the V gene TRBV5-1; tentatively, D is TRBD1 (6 bases). The CDR3 sequence is 15 residues long. Germline CDR1 reads SGHRS; CDR2 reads YFSETQ. Deletions cut 1 base from V and 3 bases from J, with 11 bases between.

The CDR3 nucleotides are TGTGCCACCAGCAGAGATCTAGGGAGGAATGAAAAACTGTTTTTT. This translates into CATSRDLGRNEKLFF. The genes are TRBV15 and TRBJ1-4; D is ambiguous. V lost 0 bases and J lost 5, with 10 bases in between. This CDR3 contains 15 residues. Germline CDR1 LNHNV, CDR2 YYDKDF (reference sequence).

This clonotype appeared a few times. V usage is TRBV7-2 and J usage is TRBJ2-3, with TRBD2 as a possible D gene (6 bases). The V and J ends lost 5 bases and 8 bases respectively, with 17 bases between them. Looked up from germline, CDR1 is SGHTA and CDR2 is FQGNSA. This CDR3 is built from 14 residues. CDR3 sequence (DNA): TGTGCCAGCAGCCTACCGACCGGGAGCGGTACGCAGTATTTT. This sequence encodes CASSLPTGSGTQYF. The variable domain in full, completed from reference TRBV7-2 and TRBJ2-3, reads GAGVSQSPSNKVTEKGKDVELRCDPISGHTALYWYRQSLGQGLEFLIYFQGNSAPDKSGLPSDRFSAERTGGSVSTLTIQRTQQEDSAVYLCASSLPTGSGTQYFGPGTRLTVL.

In its sample, this clonotype was seen a few times. In DNA form, the CDR3 reads TGTGCCAGCAGCTTCGGGACTAGTCTGAACACCGGGGAGCTGTTTTTT. Residues: CASSFGTSLNTGELFF. The genes are TRBV14 and TRBJ2-2; the match to TRBD2 covers 8 bases. Trimming at V came to 5 bases and at J to 1 base, leaving 6 bases not matched to a gene. This CDR3 is built from 16 residues. Germline V gives CDR1 SGHDN, CDR2 FVKESK.